The 23 T cell receptor beta chains in this list originate from one sample, sequenced in a study of identical twins. TCRdb reprocessed the 5' RACE reads with MiXCR, giving one entry per CDR3 protein. The sample lists hundreds of thousands of distinct CDR3 sequences, 6.1% occurring once. The sequencing sample was made of naive T cells sorted from blood. The origin of the receptors is a man between 18 and 29 years old in good health.

This chain connects TRBV5-1 to TRBJ2-3; D not certain. In germline, CDR1 is SGHRS, CDR2 YFSETQ. Trimming took off 5 bases at V and 4 bases at J, with 11 bases between the two ends. The CDR3 is made up of 13 amino acids. Here the CDR3 reads CASSFARSDTQYF. The CDR3 DNA reads TGCGCCAGCAGTTTTGCTCGGTCAGATACGCAGTATTTT.

This clonotype has a count of ten or more. The V call is TRBV3-1, the J call TRBJ2-1; no definite D call. The V gene lost 6 bases and the J gene lost 0 bases, with 15 bases spanning the gap. The germline gives CDR1 LGHDT, CDR2 YNNKEL (reference sequence). The CDR3 runs 16 residues. Written as DNA, the CDR3 is TGTGCCAGCAGTGTGCTCGGGTTACGCTCCTACAATGAGCAGTTCTTC. Translating it yields CASSVLGLRSYNEQFF.

This clonotype was seen more than once but under ten times. The chain carries TRBV6-2 or TRBV6-3 and TRBJ2-5; possibly TRBD1 for D (6 bases). The CDR3 covers 14 residues. Trimming pared 7 bases from V and 5 bases from J, leaving 17 bases between. Germline CDR1 MNHEY, CDR2 SVGEGT. CDR3 in DNA: TGTGCCAGCAAACCGGGACAATCGGGTGAGACCCAGTACTTC. It yields the protein CASKPGQSGETQYF.

This clonotype was found a few times. The chain carries TRBV12-5 and TRBJ2-2; D gene ambiguous. V was trimmed by 6 bases and J by 4 bases, leaving 18 bases between them. CDR1 LGHNT and CDR2 FRNRAP come from the germline V gene. The CDR3 spans 16 residues. The CDR3 sequence is CASGVLPRPSTGELFF. CDR3 bases: TGTGCTAGTGGAGTTCTCCCGAGACCCTCCACCGGGGAGCTGTTTTTT. The entire variable domain, with the rest obtained from reference TRBV12-5 and TRBJ2-2, is as follows: DARVTQTPRHKVTEMGQEVTMRCQPILGHNTVFWYRQTMMQGLELLAYFRNRAPLDDSGMPKDRFSAEMPDATLATLKIQPSEPRDSAVYFCASGVLPRPSTGELFFGEGSRLTVL.

At least ten counts were recorded for this clonotype. This chain uses TRBV7-2 with TRBJ2-2; 12 nucleotides match TRBD2. The trim removed 2 bases at V and 3 bases at J, leaving 4 bases unmatched. Germline CDR1 and CDR2: SGHTA and FQGNSA. This CDR3 is 17 amino acids long. The CDR3 loop is CASSLLAGGKYTGELFF. In nucleotides, the CDR3 is TGTGCCAGCAGCTTACTAGCGGGAGGGAAATACACCGGGGAGCTGTTTTTT.

CDR3 sequence (DNA): TGTGCCAGCAGCGCATCCGGACAGTCCCCTACAGATACGCAGTATTTT. As protein: CASSASGQSPTDTQYF. The V and J genes are TRBV7-2 and TRBJ2-3; D may be TRBD1 (6 bases). The CDR3 runs 16 residues. CDR1 and CDR2 from the germline V gene are SGHTA and FQGNSA. Trimming took 5 bases from V and 3 from J, leaving 18 bases between them.

This clonotype was picked up many times. This rearrangement joins TRBV2 to TRBJ2-6; 8 bases line up with TRBD1. This CDR3 is built from 15 residues. J gave up 0 bases and V 10 bases, and 5 bases lay outside the gene matches. Germline V gene data show CDR1 as SNHLY and CDR2 as FYNNEI. CDR3 DNA: TGTGCCAATGGACAGGGCGACTCTGGGGCCAACGTCCTGACTTTC. Translating gives CANGQGDSGANVLTF.

In this sample, this clonotype turned up a few times. J is TRBJ2-7 and V is TRBV6-5; TRBD2 is a possible D gene (6 bases). Per the germline V gene, CDR1 is MNHEY and CDR2 is SVGAGI. Trimming removed 2 bases at V and 2 bases at J, with 13 bases between. The CDR3 has 15 amino acids. The CDR3 loop reads CASSYAGLPTYEQYF. The DNA of the CDR3 is TGTGCCAGCAGTTACGCAGGACTACCGACCTACGAGCAGTACTTC.

This clonotype showed up many times. This chain connects TRBV7-9 to TRBJ2-7, with D perhaps matching TRBD2 (6 bases). The CDR3 has 13 residues. Germline-derived CDR1 and CDR2 are SEHNR and FQNEAQ (reference sequence). V gave up 4 bases and J gave up 5 bases, with 12 bases separating them. CDR3 amino acids: CASSSQPGDEQYF. Written as DNA, the CDR3 is TGTGCCAGCAGCTCTCAACCGGGAGACGAGCAGTACTTC.

The gene calls are TRBV5-1 and TRBJ2-7; D ambiguous. Trimming stripped 7 bases from V and 4 bases from J, with 33 bases between. The CDR3 covers 19 residues. The germline V gene encodes CDR1 SGHRS and CDR2 YFSETQ. CDR3 in amino acids: CASAARILYRRAHLYEQYF. Written as DNA, the CDR3 is TGCGCCAGCGCGGCCCGGATACTGTATCGTCGGGCCCACCTGTACGAGCAGTACTTC. Looking up the rest from reference TRBV5-1 and TRBJ2-7 gives the full variable domain: KAGVTQTPRYLIKTRGQQVTLSCSPISGHRSVSWYQQTPGQGLQFLFEYFSETQRNKGNFPGRFSGRQFSNSRSEMNVSTLELGDSALYLCASAARILYRRAHLYEQYFGPGTRLTVT.

This clonotype was seen repeatedly, ten times or more. V gene TRBV29-1 combines with J gene TRBJ2-1; no clear D gene. The V gene's germline CDR1 is SQVTM and CDR2 ANQGSEA. Trimming took off 3 bases at V and 0 bases at J, with 6 bases between the two ends. The length of the CDR3 is 13 residues. The CDR3 nucleotides read TGCAGCGTTGACTACAGCTCCTACAATGAGCAGTTCTTC. Translation gives CSVDYSSYNEQFF.

Many counts were recorded for this clonotype. The J gene is TRBJ1-6, the V gene TRBV20-1; D gene ambiguous. Germline V CDR1 and CDR2: DFQATT, SNEGSKA (reference sequence). The V end lost 4 bases, the J end lost 7 bases, and 23 bases lay between the germline ends. The CDR3 has 17 residues. Here the CDR3 reads CSATRGVTIPKNSPLHF. The CDR3 DNA reads TGCAGTGCTACCCGAGGAGTAACCATTCCTAAAAATTCACCCCTCCACTTT.

The table lists this clonotype with many counts. The chain joins TRBV7-7 to TRBJ2-3, with TRBD2 matching 11 bases. The CDR3 has 21 residues. Germline lookup yields CDR1 SSHAT and CDR2 FNYEAQ (reference sequence). V trimming: 4 bases; J trimming: 1 base; junction bases outside the gene matches: 19. The CDR3 spells CASSSLFASGRPSLRTDTQYF. The CDR3 region has the DNA TGTGCCAGCAGCTCCCTATTTGCTAGCGGGAGGCCCTCCTTACGCACAGATACGCAGTATTTT. Full variable domain (rest looked up from reference TRBV7-7 and TRBJ2-3): GAGVSQSPRYKVTKRGQDVTLRCDPISSHATLYWYQQALGQGPEFLTYFNYEAQPDKSGLPSDRFSAERPEGSISTLTIQRTEQRDSAMYRCASSSLFASGRPSLRTDTQYFGPGTRLTVL.

This clonotype has ten or more counts. The junction shows a germline mismatch at one end, possibly a read error. The V and J genes are TRBV12-3 or TRBV12-4 and TRBJ2-1, with 8 nucleotides matching TRBD2. CDR3 length equals 16 residues. Here the CDR3 DNA reads TGTGCCAGCAGTGTAGCGGGACCTGGGGCTTACAATGAGCAGTTCTTC. This codes for CASSVAGPGAYNEQFF.

Only a few counts were recorded for this clonotype. This chain links TRBV20-1 with TRBJ1-1; maybe TRBD1 (6 bases). The CDR3 has 12 residues. Germline CDR1 reads DFQATT; CDR2 reads SNEGSKA (reference sequence). CDR3 coding DNA: TGCAGCGTCGACAGGACGAACACTGAAGCTTTCTTT. It specifies CSVDRTNTEAFF.

There are many counts of this clonotype. V usage is TRBV28 and J usage is TRBJ1-5, with D maybe TRBD1 (6 bases). V lost 6 bases and J 3 bases, leaving 9 bases between the germline ends. Germline CDR1 MDHEN, CDR2 SYDVKM. The CDR3 sequence is 13 residues long. The CDR3 region is CASRQGVNQPQHF. CDR3 nucleotide sequence: TGTGCCAGCAGACAGGGAGTCAATCAGCCCCAGCATTTT. The full variable domain, rest sourced from reference TRBV28 and TRBJ1-5, is DVKVTQSSRYLVKRTGEKVFLECVQDMDHENMFWYRQDPGLGLRLIYFSYDVKMKEKGDIPEGYSVSREKKERFSLILESASTNQTSMYLCASRQGVNQPQHFGDGTRLSIL.

The rearrangement joins TRBV5-1 to TRBJ2-3; 8 bases align to TRBD2. After removal of 3 bases from V and 0 bases from J, the junction contained 3 bases not matched to a gene. Per the germline V gene, CDR1 is SGHRS and CDR2 is YFSETQ. The CDR3 has 15 amino acids. The CDR3 region is CASSWAGGSTDTQYF. CDR3 bases: TGCGCCAGCAGCTGGGCGGGGGGAAGCACAGATACGCAGTATTTT. Drawing the rest from reference TRBV5-1 and TRBJ2-3, the complete variable domain is KAGVTQTPRYLIKTRGQQVTLSCSPISGHRSVSWYQQTPGQGLQFLFEYFSETQRNKGNFPGRFSGRQFSNSRSEMNVSTLELGDSALYLCASSWAGGSTDTQYFGPGTRLTVL.

This clonotype was found many times. V and J are TRBV20-1 and TRBJ2-7; D could derive from TRBD1 or TRBD2 (5 bases each). Per the germline V gene, CDR1 is DFQATT and CDR2 is SNEGSKA (reference sequence). V lost 3 bases, J lost 0 bases, and 12 bases lay in between. The CDR3 length is 14 residues. The CDR3 spells CSASWDRTSYEQYF. The CDR3 DNA sequence: TGCAGTGCTAGTTGGGACCGGACCTCCTACGAGCAGTACTTC.

This chain joins TRBV29-1 and TRBJ2-5; no clear D gene. Germline V lookup: CDR1 SQVTM, CDR2 ANQGSEA. The CDR3 extends over 12 amino acids. V was shortened by 4 bases and J by 3 bases, with 9 bases between the two germline ends. Written as DNA, the CDR3 is TGCAGCGTTGCTTCGCAGGAAGAGACCCAGTACTTC. Encoded protein: CSVASQEETQYF. Supplemented by reference TRBV29-1 and TRBJ2-5, the full variable domain reads SAVISQKPSRDICQRGTSLTIQCQVDSQVTMMFWYRQQPGQSLTLIATANQGSEATYESGFVIDKFPISRPNLTFSTLTVSNMSPEDSSIYLCSVASQEETQYFGPGTRLLVL.

The rearrangement joins TRBV20-1 to TRBJ2-4; D uncertain. CDR3 size: 13 residues. V was shortened by 0 bases and J by 8 bases, with 11 bases between the two germline ends. Germline CDR1 is DFQATT and CDR2 is SNEGSKA (reference sequence). The CDR3 spells CSAREMVSDIQYF. The CDR3 nucleotides are TGCAGTGCTAGAGAGATGGTATCGGACATTCAGTACTTC.

This clonotype was found a few times. For the CDR3, the DNA is TGCAGTGGGGCTAGCGGGAGTAGGATTGAGCAGTTCTTC. It codes for CSGASGSRIEQFF. The chain combines TRBV20-1 with TRBJ2-1, with TRBD2 identical over 10 bases. V trimming: 7 bases; J trimming: 9 bases; junction bases outside the gene matches: 9. Germline V gene sequence: CDR1 DFQATT, CDR2 SNEGSKA (reference sequence). This CDR3 is 13 amino acids long.

Written as DNA, the CDR3 is TGTGCCAGTAGTATAGATTCCCCTAGCGCCTCCTACAATGAGCAGTTCTTC. This translates into CASSIDSPSASYNEQFF. The rearrangement links TRBV19 to TRBJ2-1, with D possibly TRBD2 on 6 matching bases. The V gene's germline CDR1 is LNHDA and CDR2 SQIVND (reference sequence). The V end was cut by 0 bases, the J end by 0 bases, with 12 bases between. This CDR3 comprises 17 residues.

This clonotype showed up just a few times. The chain links TRBV7-9 to TRBJ2-7; no definite D call. The V and J ends lost 5 bases and 2 bases respectively, with 7 bases between them. Germline V gene lookup returns CDR1 SEHNR and CDR2 FQNEAQ (reference sequence). The CDR3 extends over 12 amino acids. CDR3: CASSRIPYEQYV. CDR3 DNA sequence: TGTGCCAGCAGCCGAATCCCCTACGAGCAGTACGTC.